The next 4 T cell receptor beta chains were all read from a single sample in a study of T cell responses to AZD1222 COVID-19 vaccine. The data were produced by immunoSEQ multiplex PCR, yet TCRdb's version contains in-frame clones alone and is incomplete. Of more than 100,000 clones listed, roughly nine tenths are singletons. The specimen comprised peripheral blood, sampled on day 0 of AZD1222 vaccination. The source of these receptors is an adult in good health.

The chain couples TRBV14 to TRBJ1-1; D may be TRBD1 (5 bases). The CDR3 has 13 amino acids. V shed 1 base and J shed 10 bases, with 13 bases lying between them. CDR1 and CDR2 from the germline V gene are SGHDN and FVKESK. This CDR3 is CASSQGGGVGAFF. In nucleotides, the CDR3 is TGTGCCAGCAGCCAAGGGGGAGGGGTCGGAGCTTTCTTT.

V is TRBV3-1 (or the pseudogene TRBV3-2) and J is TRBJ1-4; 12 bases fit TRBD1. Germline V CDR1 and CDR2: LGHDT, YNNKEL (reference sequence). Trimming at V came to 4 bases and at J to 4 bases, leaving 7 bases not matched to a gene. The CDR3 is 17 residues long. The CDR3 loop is CASSRGQGALINEKLFF. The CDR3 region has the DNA TGTGCCAGCAGCCGGGGACAGGGGGCCCTCATTAATGAAAAACTGTTTTTT.

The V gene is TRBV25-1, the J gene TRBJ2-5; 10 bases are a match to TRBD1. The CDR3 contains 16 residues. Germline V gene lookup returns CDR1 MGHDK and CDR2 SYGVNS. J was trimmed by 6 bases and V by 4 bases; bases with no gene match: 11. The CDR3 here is CASSVASGTGVKTQYF. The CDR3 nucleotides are TGTGCCAGCAGTGTCGCGTCCGGGACAGGGGTAAAGACCCAGTACTTC. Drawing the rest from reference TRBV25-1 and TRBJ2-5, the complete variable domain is EADIYQTPRYLVIGTGKKITLECSQTMGHDKMYWYQQDPGMELHLIHYSYGVNSTEKGDLSSESTVSRIRTEHFPLTLESARPSHTSQYLCASSVASGTGVKTQYFGPGTRLLVL.

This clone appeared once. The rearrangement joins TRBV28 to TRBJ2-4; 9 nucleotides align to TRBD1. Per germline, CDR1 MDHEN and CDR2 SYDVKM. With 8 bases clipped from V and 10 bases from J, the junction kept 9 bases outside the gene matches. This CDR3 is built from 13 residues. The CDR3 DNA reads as TGTGCCAGCGGTGGAACAGGGGGCCTTATTCAGTACTTC. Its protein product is CASGGTGGLIQYF.